This T cell receptor (beta chain) was identified in a study of cytomegalovirus exposure and HLA in healthy donors. Looking at the study overall: An early data release held some 85 million unique TCRs from HLA-typed donors. Study-wide findings and caveats: Using a false discovery rate of 0.05, a later analysis showed that approximately 17,000 TCR beta sequences were associated with HLA alleles. Later work found most CMV-associated TCR beta chains apparently HLA-restricted.

This clone has more than one count but fewer than ten. As yet, its antigen is unknown. In the PCR, 60 Vbeta and 13 Jbeta primers were used. Assay: immunoSEQ multiplex PCR; the TCRdb copy retains only in-frame clones and omits some. The table lists roughly 100,000 clones, roughly 85% of them singletons, with 3% to 3.5% in the top ten. J gave up 5 bases and V 6 bases, and 9 bases lay outside the gene matches. CDR1 and CDR2 (germline): MGHRA, YSYEKL. CDR3 size: 15 residues. This chain joins TRBV4-1 and TRBJ1-2; 10 nucleotides align to TRBD1. Sequencing was performed on PBMCs. The receptor's source is a woman aged 35 to 49 in good health and CMV-seronegative. The DNA for the CDR3 is TGCGCCAGCAGTCGTCCGGGACAGGGGAGGTATGGCTACACCTTC. Residues: CASSRPGQGRYGYTF.